Below, 26 T cell receptor beta chains from the same sample are listed, as sequenced in a study of blood T cell repertoires in COVID-19. Profiled with immunoSEQ multiplex PCR; TCRdb holds only in-frame clones, not every one. Here the sample spans 23,000 or so clones, roughly four fifths being singletons. The sample consisted of peripheral blood. The source is a human donor in a cohort sampled during active COVID-19.

The gene calls are TRBV4-3 and TRBJ1-3, with 7 bases lining up with TRBD1. J was trimmed by 4 bases and V by 0 bases; bases with no gene match: 9. The CDR3 consists of 17 residues. Germline CDR1 and CDR2: LGHNA and YSLEER. The CDR3, as DNA: TGCGCCAGCAGCCAAGATCTGAGTAGGGGGCAAGGAAACACCATATATTTT. Its protein is CASSQDLSRGQGNTIYF.

The chain recombines TRBV19 with TRBJ1-2; possible D gene TRBD1, 5 bases. Looked up from germline, CDR1 is LNHDA and CDR2 is SQIVND (reference sequence). Deletions cut 4 bases from V and 4 bases from J, with 10 bases between. The CDR3 has 13 residues. The CDR3 DNA is TGTGCCAGTAGTACCGGGGGACCCTATGGCTACACCTTC. Protein sequence: CASSTGGPYGYTF.

The rearrangement uses TRBV6-6 and TRBJ2-3; 7 bases line up with TRBD1. This CDR3 comprises 15 residues. Germline-derived CDR1 and CDR2 are MNHNY and SVGAGI (reference sequence). For the CDR3, the DNA is TGTGCTACGCGATTGGGACAGCTTAACCTAGATACGCAGTATTTT. Translation: CATRLGQLNLDTQYF.

V is TRBV28 and J is TRBJ1-1, with 11 bases identical to TRBD1. V lost 8 bases and J lost 4; bases outside the gene matches: 6. The CDR3 has 14 residues. CDR1 and CDR2 from the germline V gene are MDHEN and SYDVKM. The CDR3 spells CASPGTGGLTEAFF. The CDR3 DNA sequence: TGTGCCAGCCCCGGGACAGGGGGACTCACTGAAGCTTTCTTT.

The rearrangement links TRBV10-1 to TRBJ1-5; maybe TRBD1 (5 bases). V was cut by 6 bases and J by 2 bases, with 14 bases left in between. Germline CDR1 reads WNHNN; CDR2 reads SYGVQD (reference sequence). This CDR3 has 15 residues. The CDR3 protein is CASSPAGDGNQPQHF. The CDR3 DNA follows: TGCGCCAGCAGCCCCGCGGGGGATGGCAATCAGCCCCAGCATTTT.

J is TRBJ2-7 and V is TRBV28; TRBD2 is a possible D gene (7 bases). The CDR3 runs 14 residues. The germline CDR1 and CDR2 sequences are MDHEN and SYDVKM. Trimming shortened V by 6 bases and J by 10 bases, and 22 bases separated the two germline ends. This CDR3 reads CASSPGGAFYAQYF. As DNA, the CDR3 is TGTGCCAGCAGCCCTGGGGGGGCCTTCTACGCTCAGTACTTC.

V and J are TRBV7-6 and TRBJ2-2; D possibly corresponds to TRBD1 (6 bases). The CDR3 contains 15 residues. Deletions cut 5 bases from V and 6 bases from J, with 16 bases between. CDR1 and CDR2 (germline): SGHVS, FNYEAQ. The CDR3 bases are TGTGCCAGCAGCAGCTACAGGGCCCAGCCCGGGGAGCTGTTTTTT. This sequence encodes CASSSYRAQPGELFF.

V and J are TRBV10-2 and TRBJ2-7; maybe TRBD1 (7 bases). The CDR3 is made up of 14 amino acids. In germline, CDR1 is WSHSY, CDR2 SAAADI. Trimming removed 5 bases at V and 7 bases at J, with 18 bases between. CDR3 loop: CASSSQGRIGEQYF. CDR3 nucleotides: TGCGCCAGCAGTTCACAGGGGAGGATTGGGGAGCAGTACTTC.

This chain links TRBV7-3 with TRBJ2-5; TRBD2 matches at 9 bases. The germline CDR1 and CDR2 sequences are SGHTA and FQGTGA. The CDR3 is 16 amino acids. The ends lost 5 bases at V and 0 bases at J; junction bases unmatched: 7. This chain's CDR3 is CASSRAGGSNQETQYF. DNA for the CDR3: TGTGCCAGCAGCCGAGCGGGGGGAAGTAACCAAGAGACCCAGTACTTC.

The CDR3 reads CAWSVSGEGSNQPQHF. The CDR3, as DNA: TGTGCCTGGAGTGTAAGCGGGGAAGGGAGCAATCAGCCCCAGCATTTT. This chain joins TRBV30 and TRBJ1-5; D call uncertain. Germline-derived CDR1 and CDR2 are GTSNPN and SVGIG (reference sequence). V was trimmed by 0 bases and J by 1 base, leaving 13 bases between them. The length of the CDR3 is 16 residues.

The rearrangement uses TRBV9 and TRBJ1-1; D is uncertain. In germline, CDR1 is SGDLS, CDR2 YYNGEE. The CDR3 has 13 residues. Trimming removed 3 bases from V and 3 bases from J, with 9 bases in between. The CDR3 DNA sequence: TGTGCCAGCAGCGCCTTAACGGACACTGAAGCTTTCTTT. Amino acids: CASSALTDTEAFF.

The rearrangement uses TRBV24-1 and TRBJ2-7; D is undetermined. Germline assignment: CDR1 KGHDR and CDR2 SFDVKD. The V and J ends lost 9 bases and 1 base respectively, with 9 bases between them. This CDR3 has 12 residues. DNA of the CDR3: TGTGCCACCTCAGGCAATTCCTACGAGCAGTACTTC. Translated, it gives CATSGNSYEQYF.

This rearrangement joins TRBV6-6 to TRBJ1-2, with D tentatively TRBD1 (5 bases). Deletions cut 1 base from V and 3 bases from J, with 9 bases between. CDR3 size: 14 residues. Germline V gene lookup returns CDR1 MNHNY and CDR2 SVGAGI (reference sequence). CDR3 DNA sequence: TGTGCCAGCAGTTACTGGGGGGGGGACTATGGCTACACCTTC. Translated, it gives CASSYWGGDYGYTF.

The chain links TRBV5-1 to TRBJ1-5; the D is unclear. The CDR3 has 15 amino acids. Per germline, CDR1 SGHRS and CDR2 YFSETQ. V lost 3 bases and J 2 bases, leaving 12 bases between the germline ends. The CDR3 DNA reads as TGCGCCAGCAGCTGGGCCCCAAGTGGCAATCAGCCCCAGCATTTT. As protein: CASSWAPSGNQPQHF. Using reference TRBV5-1 and TRBJ1-5 for the parts outside the CDR3, the full variable domain is KAGVTQTPRYLIKTRGQQVTLSCSPISGHRSVSWYQQTPGQGLQFLFEYFSETQRNKGNFPGRFSGRQFSNSRSEMNVSTLELGDSALYLCASSWAPSGNQPQHFGDGTRLSIL.

The chain joins TRBV28 to TRBJ1-1; D call uncertain. The CDR3 sequence is 15 residues long. Germline CDR1 is MDHEN and CDR2 is SYDVKM. V was trimmed by 3 bases and J by 2 bases, leaving 13 bases between them. The CDR3 here is CASSFSSGPNTEAFF. The DNA of the CDR3 is TGTGCCAGCAGTTTCAGTTCAGGTCCCAACACTGAAGCTTTCTTT.

The chain carries TRBV7-2 and TRBJ2-1, with D tentatively TRBD1 (5 bases). Per the germline V gene, CDR1 is SGHTA and CDR2 is FQGNSA. Trimming cost V 1 base and J 9 bases, with 10 bases left between them. This CDR3 contains 13 residues. This CDR3 reads CASSLGARGEQFF. The CDR3 nucleotides are TGTGCCAGCAGCTTAGGGGCTAGGGGTGAGCAGTTCTTC.

The chain carries TRBV2 and TRBJ1-4; 9 nucleotides match TRBD1. Germline CDR1 SNHLY, CDR2 FYNNEI. The CDR3 consists of 14 residues. The trim removed 6 bases at V and 7 bases at J, leaving 6 bases unmatched. The CDR3 coding sequence is TGTGCCAGCAGCTGGACAGGGGCCGGTGAAAAACTGTTTTTT. Translation gives CASSWTGAGEKLFF.

This chain uses TRBV29-1 with TRBJ2-2; 9 positions agree with TRBD1. This CDR3 has 15 amino acids. Germline CDR1 and CDR2: SQVTM and ANQGSEA. J gave up 5 bases and V 7 bases, and 11 bases lay outside the gene matches. This chain's CDR3 is CSAKSAGQGTGELFF. The CDR3 DNA follows: TGCAGCGCGAAATCGGCCGGACAGGGGACCGGGGAGCTGTTTTTT.

The chain combines TRBV7-3 with TRBJ2-3; weak D call: TRBD2 (7 bases). Germline CDR1 and CDR2: SGHTA and FQGTGA. V gave up 3 bases and J gave up 2 bases, with 12 bases separating them. This CDR3 is 15 amino acids long. Here the CDR3 reads CASSFGGADTDTQYF. The CDR3 region has the DNA TGTGCCAGCAGCTTTGGGGGGGCCGACACAGATACGCAGTATTTT.

CDR3 residues: CASSPTGITGELFF. The CDR3 DNA is TGTGCCAGCAGTCCAACAGGGATTACCGGGGAGCTGTTTTTT. V gene TRBV3-1 (or the pseudogene TRBV3-2) combines with J gene TRBJ2-2; D may be TRBD1 (6 bases). Germline CDR1 and CDR2: LGHDT and YNNKEL (reference sequence). CDR3 length: 14 amino acids. The V gene lost 6 bases and the J gene lost 5 bases, with 13 bases spanning the gap.

The gene calls are TRBV28 and TRBJ1-6; D not resolved. CDR1 MDHEN and CDR2 SYDVKM come from the germline V gene. The CDR3 extends over 12 amino acids. V was shortened by 4 bases and J by 8 bases, with 6 bases between the two germline ends. The CDR3 sequence: CASSYNDSPLHF. CDR3 nucleotide sequence: TGTGCCAGCAGTTACAATGATTCACCCCTCCACTTT.

This clone was observed a few times. The chain joins TRBV4-1 to TRBJ1-1, with D possibly being TRBD1 (6 bases). Germline V CDR1 and CDR2: MGHRA, YSYEKL. This CDR3 comprises 15 residues. V was clipped by 3 bases and J by 8 bases, with 19 bases between them. CDR3 sequence reads: CASSHPGQRRPEAFF. As DNA, the CDR3 is TGCGCCAGCAGCCATCCCGGACAGAGACGACCGGAAGCTTTCTTT.

The table lists this clone with a count of one. In nucleotides, the CDR3 is TGTGCCAGCAGCTTTCAGGGGGCGCGTGGCTACACCTTC. Translated: CASSFQGARGYTF. The chain joins TRBV7-3 to TRBJ1-2; 8 nucleotides line up with TRBD1. The CDR3 consists of 13 residues. V lost 3 bases and J lost 7; bases outside the gene matches: 4. From germline, CDR1 is SGHTA and CDR2 FQGTGA. The full variable domain, rest sourced from reference TRBV7-3 and TRBJ1-2, is GAGVSQTPSNKVTEKGKYVELRCDPISGHTALYWYRQSLGQGPEFLIYFQGTGAADDSGLPNDRFFAVRPEGSVSTLKIQRTERGDSAVYLCASSFQGARGYTFGSGTRLTVV.

V gene TRBV19 combines with J gene TRBJ1-2; 9 nucleotides match TRBD1. The CDR3 has 13 amino acids. The junction had 6 bases not matched to a gene; V was cut back by 8 bases and J by 5 bases. Germline assignment: CDR1 LNHDA and CDR2 SQIVND (reference sequence). Here the CDR3 DNA reads TGTGCCAGTGCGGACAGGGGTCGGTATGGCTACACCTTC. Translated, it gives CASADRGRYGYTF.

The CDR3 sequence: CASSLGLSGSQPQHF. CDR3 nucleotides: TGTGCCAGCAGCTTAGGTTTGTCAGGCAGTCAGCCCCAGCATTTT. This chain links TRBV7-9 with TRBJ1-5; D is unclear. V was clipped by 1 base and J by 6 bases, with 13 bases between them. The V gene's germline CDR1 is SEHNR and CDR2 FQNEAQ (reference sequence). The CDR3 spans 15 residues.

V and J are TRBV6-2 or TRBV6-3 and TRBJ2-5; D may be TRBD1 (5 bases). This CDR3 spans 16 amino acids. Germline-derived CDR1 and CDR2 are MNHEY and SVGEGT. Trimming pared 6 bases from V and 5 bases from J, leaving 22 bases between. CDR3 region: CASSKPGIGLQETQYF. The DNA for the CDR3 is TGTGCCAGCAGCAAACCAGGGATAGGGCTCCAGGAGACCCAGTACTTC.